This T cell receptor beta chain stems from a study of tumor-infiltrating lymphocytes in primary liver carcinoma. About the study: Maximum tumor diameters ranged from roughly 4 to 11 cm, stage T1-T3 N0M0. The study, taken as a whole, reports: The study found tumor-adjacent and tumor-blood pairs overlapped less than tumor region pairs. Blood had a significantly lower top-250-clone fraction than tumors did (p = 0.039).

Points on this clonotype: The antigen is undetermined.

From around 520 ng of total RNA, TCR beta-specific cDNA was reverse-transcribed using a constant-region primer. Three nested multiplex PCR rounds, a slightly modified ARM-PCR, produced the libraries for TCR beta. TCRdb recomputed calls from the multiplex PCR reads with MiXCR, one row per CDR3 protein. There are over 250,000 distinct CDR3 sequences in the sample; almost 60% occur only once, and 15% to 20% lies in the top ten. Blood RNA originated from unsorted whole blood, with germline DNA additionally extracted. The sample taken for sequencing was peripheral blood. This clonotype was sampled from a young woman with primary liver carcinoma and hepatitis B virus infection.

For the CDR3, the DNA is TGTGCCAGCAGCATAGACAGGGGCCTGTACAATGAGCAGTTCTTC. It specifies CASSIDRGLYNEQFF. This rearrangement joins TRBV5-4 to TRBJ2-1, with 8 bases fitting TRBD1. CDR1 and CDR2 (germline): SGHNT, YYREEE (reference sequence). The CDR3 covers 15 residues. J gave up 4 bases and V 4 bases, and 7 bases lay outside the gene matches.